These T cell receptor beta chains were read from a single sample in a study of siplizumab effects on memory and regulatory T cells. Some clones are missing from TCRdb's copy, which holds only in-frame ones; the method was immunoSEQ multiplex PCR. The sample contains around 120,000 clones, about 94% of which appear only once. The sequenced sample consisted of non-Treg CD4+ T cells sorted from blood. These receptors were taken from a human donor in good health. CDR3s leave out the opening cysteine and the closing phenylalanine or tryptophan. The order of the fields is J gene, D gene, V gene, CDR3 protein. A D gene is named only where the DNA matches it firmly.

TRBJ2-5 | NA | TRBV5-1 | ASSLEGRQETQY
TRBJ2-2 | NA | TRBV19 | ASSPLVGGAPSRTGELF
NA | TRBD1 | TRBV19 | ASSRGTGSYEQY
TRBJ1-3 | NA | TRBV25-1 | ASSTAGGNTIY
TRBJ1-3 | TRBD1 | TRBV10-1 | ASSTRDRKRNTIY
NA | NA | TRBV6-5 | ASRTTRSSYEQY
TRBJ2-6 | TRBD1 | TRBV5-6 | ASSRDRAGANVLT
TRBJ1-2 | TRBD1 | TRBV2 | ASSGQGANGYT
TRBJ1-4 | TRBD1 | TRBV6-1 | ASLPGQGPEKLF
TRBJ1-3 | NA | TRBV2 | ASKERDTIY
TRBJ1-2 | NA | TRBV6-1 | ASGSTFYGYT
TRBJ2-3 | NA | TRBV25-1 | ASSERGRVTDTQY
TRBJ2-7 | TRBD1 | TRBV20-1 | SATGGGSQY
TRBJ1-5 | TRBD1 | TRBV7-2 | ASSLKTGGQPQH
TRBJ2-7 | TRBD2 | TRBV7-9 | ASSLSTWTSGGSYEQY
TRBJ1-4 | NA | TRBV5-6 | ASSLGYLNEKLF
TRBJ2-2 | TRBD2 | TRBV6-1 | AITSGGANTGELF
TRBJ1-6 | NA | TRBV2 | ASSEGQGFSRSPLH
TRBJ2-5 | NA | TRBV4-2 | ASSQGGSQMETQY
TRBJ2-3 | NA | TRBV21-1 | ASSLNFSSTVAGGWINQY
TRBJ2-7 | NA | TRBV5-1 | ASSLEAGSSYEQY
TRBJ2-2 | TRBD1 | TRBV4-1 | ASRSQGAYTGELF
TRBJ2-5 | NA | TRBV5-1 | ASSPYGTTRGETQY
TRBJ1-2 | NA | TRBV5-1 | ASSLEGGGYGYT
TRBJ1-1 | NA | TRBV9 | ASSVVLTPNTEAF
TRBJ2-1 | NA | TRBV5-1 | ASSSGALYNEQF
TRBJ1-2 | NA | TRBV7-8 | ASSLADGGFRGYT
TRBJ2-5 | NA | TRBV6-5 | ASSRTGKETQY
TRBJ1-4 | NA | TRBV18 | ASSPPGLGKLF
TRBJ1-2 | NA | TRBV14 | ASSPDDYGYT
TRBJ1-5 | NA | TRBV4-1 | ASSQDIQGNQPQH
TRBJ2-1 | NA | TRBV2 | ASHNRAEQF
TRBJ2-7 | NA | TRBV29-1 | SVERHSLGEQY
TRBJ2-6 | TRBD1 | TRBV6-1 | ASWTGEYGANVLT
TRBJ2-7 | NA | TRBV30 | AWSVDSTYEQY
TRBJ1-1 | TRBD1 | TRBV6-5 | ASSGTGPDTEAF
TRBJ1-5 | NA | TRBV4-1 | ASSQEGAGRGNQPQH
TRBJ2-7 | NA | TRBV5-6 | ASSSDGQVVTEQY
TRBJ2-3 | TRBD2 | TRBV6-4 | ASSDSGRENAQY
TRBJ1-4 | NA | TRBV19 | ASSISRREVEKLF
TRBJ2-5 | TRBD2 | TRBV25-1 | AKVLRAGGRETQY
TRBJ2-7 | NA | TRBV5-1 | ASSSEDEQY
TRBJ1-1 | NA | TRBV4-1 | ASSPMYSRNTEAF
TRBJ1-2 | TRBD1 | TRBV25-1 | ASSGDRDGYT
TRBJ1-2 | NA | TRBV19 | ASTGTAPYGYT
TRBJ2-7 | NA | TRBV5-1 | ASSSGTTVPGGEQY
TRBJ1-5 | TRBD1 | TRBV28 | ASRSTGASGQPQH
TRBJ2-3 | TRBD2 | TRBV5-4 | ASSLGLAGAGTDTQY
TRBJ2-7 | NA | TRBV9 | ASSVELGSSYEQY
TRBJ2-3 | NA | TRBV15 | ATSRTTGGGKADTQY
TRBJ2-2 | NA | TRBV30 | AWNGRATGELF
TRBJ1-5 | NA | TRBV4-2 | ASSLNIGGNQPQH
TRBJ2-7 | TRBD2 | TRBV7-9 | ASSLGTSGGYEQY
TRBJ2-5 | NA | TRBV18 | ASSPQQWGSGETQY